This TCR beta chain was recovered during a study of identical twins. General observations from the study: Models, which agreed with sharing between unrelated individuals, nonetheless underestimated the out-of-frame TCR alpha sharing seen in monozygotic twins. The study found weaker excess twin sharing in beta out-of-frame sequences.

The CDR3 is 14 residues long. With 7 bases removed from V and 4 bases from J, the gap between germline ends came to 16 bases. Unique molecular identifiers were present on the cDNA, which also gained a universal primer site by template switching. From the 5' RACE reads, TCRdb called clonotypes with MiXCR, one entry per CDR3 protein. The sample lists some 900,000 distinct CDR3 sequences, about 12% occurring once. Healthy Caucasians made up all donors. Ten or more counts support this clonotype. What it recognizes is unknown. The sample also formed part of further work on yellow fever vaccine responses in identical twins.

Sample: PBMCs. The receptor comes from a woman aged 18 to 35 in good health. This chain uses TRBV12-3 or TRBV12-4 with TRBJ1-2; D call uncertain. The CDR3 sequence is CASTPGRGLYGYTF. CDR3 nucleotide sequence: TGTGCCAGCACCCCTGGTCGAGGCCTCTATGGCTACACCTTC.